A single sample is the source of the 28 T cell receptor beta chains below, sequenced in a study of post-analysis software for immune sequencing data (dated by TCRdb to 2014 to 2015). Overall study results and their limits: Patients showed significantly higher frequencies than controls for five TRBV segments, among them TRBV5-6, TRBV5-1 and TRBV20-1.

To prepare the library, PCR was applied. Sequenced using an Illumina HiSeq 2500. Unique molecular identifiers were incorporated into TCR beta cDNA libraries to reduce PCR and sequencing biases. The public reads were reanalyzed by TCRdb: fastp trimming at Q25, MiXCR alignment, in-frame beta chains only. Every CDR3 protein is listed once, alongside the most common genes and DNA of its rows. Within this sample are about 430,000 distinct CDR3 sequences, with approximately 37% of them counted one time only. 6.5% to 8% of the sample is in the top ten clones. These TCRs are of unknown antigen specificity. The sequenced material came from blood. The receptors originated from a girl aged 2 to 9 with multiple sclerosis.

This CDR3 is CSARDNEGVVIQPQHF. CDR3 in DNA: TGCAGTGCTAGAGATAATGAGGGTGTCGTAATTCAGCCCCAGCATTTT. The J gene is TRBJ1-5, the V gene TRBV20-1; D is ambiguous. This CDR3 comprises 16 residues. Germline V gene lookup returns CDR1 DFQATT and CDR2 SNEGSKA (reference sequence). The V end was cut by 0 bases, the J end by 6 bases, with 18 bases between.

The chain links TRBV20-1 to TRBJ2-5, with 9 positions matching TRBD2. After removal of 0 bases from V and 4 bases from J, the junction contained 3 bases not matched to a gene. This CDR3 contains 14 residues. Germline V gene lookup returns CDR1 DFQATT and CDR2 SNEGSKA (reference sequence). The CDR3 nucleotides read TGCAGTGCTAGAGATCCTAGCGGGATAGAGACCCAGTACTTC. It codes for CSARDPSGIETQYF.

The table lists this clonotype with a few counts. The rearrangement uses TRBV6-2 or TRBV6-3 and TRBJ1-2, with unresolved D. This CDR3 has 16 residues. V dropped 0 bases and J dropped 6 bases, with 17 bases sitting between them. The germline CDR1 and CDR2 sequences are MNHEY and SVGEGT. As DNA, the CDR3 is TGTGCCAGCAGTTACTCTTATTGGGGAGATCGGGATGGCTACACCTTC. Translation: CASSYSYWGDRDGYTF.

In the case of this clonotype: At one end, the junction sequence differs from germline, possibly due to a read error. The genes are TRBV7-6 and TRBJ2-5; TRBD2 matches 10 bases. Germline lookup yields CDR1 SGHVS and CDR2 FNYEAQ. This CDR3 is built from 15 residues. Here the CDR3 DNA reads TGTGCCAGCAACTTAGCGGGGGGCTACCAAGAGACCCAGTACTTC. Its translation is CASNLAGGYQETQYF.

In this sample, this clonotype turned up a few times. The chain carries TRBV12-3 or TRBV12-4 and TRBJ2-1, with D perhaps TRBD2 (5 bases). Trimming pared 3 bases from V and 4 bases from J, leaving 7 bases between. This CDR3 region has 13 residues. The CDR3 DNA follows: TGTGCCAGCAGTTTGAGGGAATACAATGAGCAGTTCTTC. Protein sequence: CASSLREYNEQFF.

This clonotype was counted between two and nine times. This sequence joins TRBV20-1 and TRBJ2-1; TRBD1 might be the D (6 bases). V gave up 5 bases and J gave up 5 bases, with 10 bases separating them. Germline CDR1 reads DFQATT; CDR2 reads SNEGSKA (reference sequence). The CDR3 covers 12 residues. In DNA form, the CDR3 reads TGCAGTGCTGATGACAGGAACAATGAGCAGTTCTTC. Translation: CSADDRNNEQFF.

This clonotype was seen a handful of times. The J gene is TRBJ2-7, the V gene TRBV29-1; possibly TRBD1 for D (5 bases). The germline V and J ends were trimmed by 5 bases and 2 bases, with 16 bases remaining between them. The CDR3 covers 14 residues. Germline V gives CDR1 SQVTM, CDR2 ANQGSEA. The CDR3 spells CSVLTAKQPYEQYF. Written as DNA, the CDR3 is TGCAGCGTTCTGACAGCTAAACAGCCCTACGAGCAGTACTTC.

The chain uses TRBV12-3 or TRBV12-4 and TRBJ2-3; TRBD2 matches 8 bases. Germline trimming cut 1 base from V and 2 bases from J; bases unmatched to any gene: 5. This CDR3 has 16 amino acids. CDR3 sequence reads: CASSLGRTSLTDTQYF. The CDR3 DNA sequence: TGTGCCAGCAGTTTAGGACGGACTAGCCTCACAGATACGCAGTATTTT.

The chain uses TRBV6-2 or TRBV6-3 and TRBJ1-2; TRBD1 matches 7 bases. V lost 5 bases and J lost 7; bases outside the gene matches: 10. The CDR3 is made up of 14 amino acids. Per germline, CDR1 MNHEY and CDR2 SVGEGT. CDR3 sequence reads: CASSNRGRDSGYTF. In DNA, the CDR3 is TGTGCCAGCAGTAACAGGGGCAGGGACTCTGGCTACACCTTC.

In its sample, this clonotype was seen a few times. The gene calls are TRBV29-1 and TRBJ2-7; D unresolved. Between the trimmed V and J ends, which lost 4 bases and 2 bases, there was a span of 9 bases. Germline assignment: CDR1 SQVTM and CDR2 ANQGSEA. CDR3 length: 12 amino acids. CDR3 coding DNA: TGCAGCGTTGTCGCAGTCCCCTACGAGCAGTACTTC. Translating it yields CSVVAVPYEQYF.

The rearrangement links TRBV27 to TRBJ1-5; TRBD1 matches 9 bases. J lost 2 bases, V lost 5 bases, and 4 bases had no gene match. Germline V gives CDR1 MNHEY, CDR2 SMNVEV (reference sequence). The CDR3 spans 15 residues. CDR3 residues: CASSDRGFGNQPQHF. CDR3 sequence (DNA): TGTGCCAGCAGTGACAGGGGGTTTGGCAATCAGCCCCAGCATTTT.

Only a few counts were recorded for this clonotype. This sequence joins TRBV12-3 or TRBV12-4 and TRBJ2-7; 7 bases line up with TRBD2. The CDR3 runs 10 residues. Germline trimming cut 8 bases from V and 9 bases from J; bases unmatched to any gene: 4. The DNA of the CDR3 is TGTGCCAGCGGGGGGGGACGGCAGTACTTC. Translation gives CASGGGRQYF.

This clonotype was seen only a few times. This chain joins TRBV5-1 and TRBJ2-5, with D perhaps TRBD2 (5 bases). Germline CDR1 SGHRS, CDR2 YFSETQ. The CDR3 loop spans 13 amino acids. V was pared by 5 bases and J by 1 base, with 9 bases between. DNA for the CDR3: TGCGCCAGCAGGGTAGGGAGCCAAGAGACCCAGTACTTC. This codes for CASRVGSQETQYF.

This clonotype was seen a few times. The chain couples TRBV6-5 to TRBJ2-7; perhaps D is TRBD1 or TRBD2 (5 bases each). There are 15 residues in the CDR3. The germline gives CDR1 MNHEY, CDR2 SVGAGI. The V and J ends lost 3 bases and 2 bases respectively, with 14 bases between them. CDR3 residues: CASSYGTPRTYEQYF. As DNA, the CDR3 is TGTGCCAGCAGTTATGGGACGCCTCGGACCTACGAGCAGTACTTC.

The V call is TRBV12-3 or TRBV12-4, the J call TRBJ2-3; 7 nucleotides match TRBD1. V dropped 6 bases and J dropped 3; count of bases not matched to a gene: 12. The CDR3 covers 16 residues. CDR3 loop: CASRATGARGTDTQYF. CDR3 sequence (DNA): TGTGCCAGCAGGGCCACAGGGGCGAGGGGGACAGATACGCAGTATTTT.

The gene calls are TRBV3-1 and TRBJ2-3, with D perhaps matching TRBD2 (6 bases). V lost 2 bases to trimming and J lost 2 bases, with 11 bases between them. The length of the CDR3 is 15 residues. Germline V gene sequence: CDR1 LGHDT, CDR2 YNNKEL (reference sequence). The DNA for the CDR3 is TGTGCCAGCAGCCAATCCGGGAGATACACAGATACGCAGTATTTT. Translated: CASSQSGRYTDTQYF.

This clonotype showed up just a few times. This chain joins TRBV5-6 and TRBJ2-1; D is perhaps TRBD2 (6 bases). Germline lookup yields CDR1 SGHDT and CDR2 YYEEEE. The V gene lost 2 bases and the J gene lost 0 bases, with 12 bases spanning the gap. The CDR3 is made up of 16 amino acids. The CDR3 spells CASSFSGEVSYNEQFF. The CDR3 DNA sequence: TGTGCCAGCAGCTTTTCCGGGGAGGTCTCCTACAATGAGCAGTTCTTC.

The chain has TRBV27 and TRBJ2-2; 8 nucleotides align to TRBD1. CDR1 and CDR2 (germline): MNHEY, SMNVEV (reference sequence). Unmatched junction bases numbered 6, after V lost 3 bases and J lost 3 bases. This CDR3 is built from 16 residues. The CDR3 region is CASSLGRGLDTGELFF. CDR3 nucleotides: TGTGCCAGCAGTTTGGGCAGGGGGCTAGACACCGGGGAGCTGTTTTTT.

This clonotype was picked up a small number of times. The chain carries TRBV6-6 and TRBJ2-1; a weak D match, TRBD2 (8 bases). Per the germline V gene, CDR1 is MNHNY and CDR2 is SVGAGI (reference sequence). Trimming removed 0 bases at V and 14 bases at J, with 14 bases between. The CDR3 contains 13 residues. CDR3 loop: CASSYSTGRGEFF. CDR3 in DNA: TGTGCCAGCAGTTACTCGACAGGGCGGGGGGAGTTCTTC.

This sequence joins TRBV9 and TRBJ2-4; perhaps TRBD2 as D (5 bases). The ends were cut back, 2 bases at V and 0 bases at J, with 12 bases in the middle. The CDR3 extends over 16 amino acids. From germline, CDR1 is SGDLS and CDR2 YYNGEE. The CDR3 loop is CASSVSGSLAKNIQYF. The CDR3 nucleotides are TGTGCCAGCAGCGTGTCGGGGAGCCTAGCCAAAAACATTCAGTACTTC. Full variable domain (rest looked up from reference TRBV9 and TRBJ2-4): DSGVTQTPKHLITATGQRVTLRCSPRSGDLSVYWYQQSLDQGLQFLIQYYNGEERAKGNILERFSAQQFPDLHSELNLSSLELGDSALYFCASSVSGSLAKNIQYFGAGTRLSVL.

Points on this clonotype: One end of the junction is discordant with germline, which a read error may explain. The CDR3 is CTSMGGSEQYF. The CDR3 bases are TGTACCAGCATGGGGGGCTCCGAGCAGTACTTC. This chain uses TRBV2 with TRBJ2-5; D assignment may be TRBD1 or TRBD2 (6 bases each). The DNA end is a closer match to TRBJ2-7, so the J assignment may be wrong. The CDR3 runs 11 residues. Germline V gene sequence: CDR1 SNHLY, CDR2 FYNNEI.

The rearrangement uses TRBV6-1 and TRBJ2-3; 14 bases are a match to TRBD2. The CDR3 extends over 18 amino acids. Trimming removed 3 bases from V and 0 bases from J; junction bases left unmatched: 5. The germline gives CDR1 MNHNS, CDR2 SASEGT. DNA of the CDR3: TGTGCCAGCAGTGACGGACTAGCGGGGGGAACTAGCACAGATACGCAGTATTTT. It is translated as CASSDGLAGGTSTDTQYF.

V is TRBV5-5 and J is TRBJ2-7; maybe TRBD2 (6 bases). The CDR3 is made up of 15 amino acids. Trimming stripped 3 bases from V and 2 bases from J, with 15 bases between. Germline V lookup: CDR1 SGHKS, CDR2 YYEKEE (reference sequence). CDR3 DNA: TGTGCCAGCAGCTCCGGGGGAGGAGGAGCCTACGAGCAGTACTTC. This translates into CASSSGGGGAYEQYF.

This sequence joins TRBV7-2 and TRBJ2-7, with D perhaps given as TRBD1 or TRBD2 (5 bases each). The CDR3 runs 14 residues. V was shortened by 3 bases and J by 5 bases, with 14 bases between the two germline ends. The germline gives CDR1 SGHTA, CDR2 FQGNSA. In DNA form, the CDR3 reads TGTGCCAGCAGCTTTTCGAGGGGTCGCCACGAGCAGTACTTC. Its translation is CASSFSRGRHEQYF.

CDR3 sequence (DNA): TGTGCCAGTTGGGACAGGTCTTTACTTACCTACGAGCAGTACTTC. Its protein is CASWDRSLLTYEQYF. The chain uses TRBV2 and TRBJ2-5; TRBD1 matches at 8 bases. The last part of the DNA fits TRBJ2-7 better; the J call may be wrong. This CDR3 comprises 15 residues. Germline-derived CDR1 and CDR2 are SNHLY and FYNNEI.

This chain uses TRBV18 with TRBJ2-3, with 8 bases matching TRBD2. After removal of 3 bases from V and 2 bases from J, the junction contained 7 bases not matched to a gene. CDR3 length: 16 residues. From germline, CDR1 is KGHSH and CDR2 LQKENI. CDR3 sequence (DNA): TGTGCCAGCTCACCGGGGACCGGACTAGCCACAGATACGCAGTATTTT. Its protein is CASSPGTGLATDTQYF.

The table lists this clonotype with many counts. The chain employs TRBV7-3 and TRBJ1-1, with D hard to call. Germline CDR1 SGHTA, CDR2 FQGTGA. The CDR3 covers 13 residues. V dropped 5 bases and J dropped 0 bases, with 7 bases sitting between them. The CDR3 region is CASSPQMNTEAFF. In DNA form, the CDR3 reads TGTGCCAGCAGCCCGCAGATGAACACTGAAGCTTTCTTT.

This chain uses TRBV27 with TRBJ2-7, with TRBD1 matching 9 bases. V gave up 3 bases and J gave up 4 bases; unmatched junction bases: 7. This CDR3 spans 15 amino acids. Germline-derived CDR1 and CDR2 are MNHEY and SMNVEV (reference sequence). The CDR3 coding sequence is TGTGCCAGCAGTTTTATGGGGACAGGGTCGTACGAGCAGTACTTC. It yields the protein CASSFMGTGSYEQYF.